The clone carrying this T cell receptor beta chain was seen a few times. This sample stems from a study of blood T cells in healthy people across ages. V shed 7 bases and J 2 bases; nucleotides not matched to a gene: 3. CDR1 is SNHLY and CDR2 is FYNNEI in the germline V gene. This CDR3 contains 14 residues. Through a sample-barcoded 5' primer and a J-beta primer mix, a second PCR was run for about 6 to 12 cycles. TCRdb ran MiXCR on the 5' RACE reads and lists one entry per CDR3 protein. The sample has 1.4 million or so distinct CDR3 sequences; about 45% are singletons. The chain combines TRBV2 with TRBJ1-3; 9 nucleotides agree with TRBD1. The sequenced sample consisted of blood. The receptor's source is a woman younger than 35 in good health. The CDR3 protein is CASTRTGAGNTIYF. The CDR3 DNA sequence: TGTGCCAGCACCAGGACAGGGGCTGGAAACACCATATATTTT.